Below are 17 T cell receptor beta chains sequenced from a single sample in a study of blood T cell repertoires in COVID-19. The protocol was immunoSEQ multiplex PCR, while the TCRdb copy is restricted to in-frame clones and leaves out a portion. The table includes around 140,000 clones, approximately 86% detected once. What was sequenced was peripheral blood. Every receptor here comes from a woman aged 70-85 years with COVID-19, enrolled during active disease.

This chain connects TRBV7-2 to TRBJ1-3; the match to TRBD1 covers 9 bases. Germline-derived CDR1 and CDR2 are SGHTA and FQGNSA. CDR3 length: 15 amino acids. V shed 1 base, J shed 5 bases, and the junction held 3 bases outside the gene matches. The CDR3 nucleotides are TGTGCCAGCAGCTTAGAAGGGACAGGGAGAAACACCATATATTTT. It translates to CASSLEGTGRNTIYF.

The chain employs TRBV2 and TRBJ1-6; D unresolved. V was clipped by 4 bases and J by 9 bases, with 7 bases between them. This CDR3 is 12 amino acids long. Germline CDR1 SNHLY, CDR2 FYNNEI. CDR3 sequence reads: CASSATISPLHF. The CDR3, as DNA: TGTGCCAGCAGTGCTACGATTTCACCCCTCCACTTT.

The count of this clone is one. The chain has TRBV5-1 and TRBJ1-4, with D uncertain. CDR1 and CDR2 (germline): SGHRS, YFSETQ. The CDR3 is made up of 15 amino acids. The germline V and J ends were trimmed by 0 bases and 8 bases, with 14 bases remaining between them. The chain's CDR3 is CASSLASQSGEKLFF. CDR3 coding DNA: TGCGCCAGCAGCTTGGCTAGTCAGTCGGGGGAAAAACTGTTTTTT.

The chain joins TRBV10-3 to TRBJ2-2; a weak D match, TRBD1 (6 bases). Trimming took 9 bases from V and 8 from J, leaving 16 bases between them. This CDR3 comprises 13 residues. Germline lookup yields CDR1 ENHRY and CDR2 SYGVKD. In nucleotides, the CDR3 is TGTGCCATTCCGGGACACACAAAGGGGGAGCTGTTTTTT. Protein sequence: CAIPGHTKGELFF.

The chain employs TRBV2 and TRBJ1-2; D not certain. The V and J ends lost 4 bases and 9 bases respectively, with 15 bases between them. This CDR3 contains 13 residues. Germline V lookup: CDR1 SNHLY, CDR2 FYNNEI. The CDR3 protein is CASSVTAAESYTF. DNA for the CDR3: TGTGCCAGCAGTGTGACCGCCGCGGAAAGCTACACCTTC.

The gene calls are TRBV3-1 (or the pseudogene TRBV3-2) and TRBJ2-7; 11 bases match TRBD2. The CDR3 length is 16 residues. Germline V gene lookup returns CDR1 LGHDT and CDR2 YNNKEL (reference sequence). V trimming: 5 bases; J trimming: 5 bases; junction bases outside the gene matches: 11. The CDR3 loop reads CASSDITTSGDHEQYF. The CDR3 bases are TGTGCCAGCAGCGACATTACGACTAGCGGGGACCACGAGCAGTACTTC.

The chain has TRBV6-5 and TRBJ1-4; TRBD1 matches at 8 bases. This CDR3 spans 13 amino acids. V was clipped by 7 bases and J by 7 bases; unmatched bases: 5. Germline lookup yields CDR1 MNHEY and CDR2 SVGAGI. CDR3 DNA sequence: TGTGCCAGCATAAGACAGGGGATTGAAAAACTGTTTTTT. Its translation is CASIRQGIEKLFF.

The chain is built from TRBV19 and TRBJ1-5; D perhaps matches TRBD1 (6 bases). CDR3 size: 14 residues. The V gene lost 9 bases and the J gene lost 6 bases, with 18 bases spanning the gap. CDR1 LNHDA and CDR2 SQIVND come from the germline V gene (reference sequence). The CDR3 spells CASEGRGFAQPQHF. Written as DNA, the CDR3 is TGTGCCAGCGAGGGCAGGGGTTTCGCTCAGCCCCAGCATTTT.

The chain uses TRBV3-1 (or the pseudogene TRBV3-2) and TRBJ2-3; 7 nucleotides align to TRBD1. The CDR3 covers 15 residues. Losses at the gene ends were 7 bases for V and 6 bases for J; bases not matched to a gene: 13. Germline loops: CDR1 LGHDT, CDR2 YNNKEL (reference sequence). This CDR3 is CASTPTGQYLDTQYF. Here the CDR3 DNA reads TGTGCCAGCACCCCAACGGGACAGTATCTCGATACGCAGTATTTT.

As to this clone: Distinct nucleotide sequences in the sample also encode this CDR3. The genes are TRBV5-1 and TRBJ1-5; D not certain. The CDR3 is 13 amino acids. The V end lost 0 bases, the J end lost 5 bases, and 6 bases lay between the germline ends. Germline-derived CDR1 and CDR2 are SGHRS and YFSETQ. CDR3 amino acids: CASSLAGDQPQHF. CDR3 nucleotides: TGCGCCAGCAGCTTGGCCGGGGATCAGCCCCAGCATTTT.

The chain employs TRBV19 and TRBJ1-2; possible D gene TRBD1, 5 bases. V was pared by 8 bases and J by 3 bases, with 16 bases between. Germline V CDR1 and CDR2: LNHDA, SQIVND (reference sequence). The CDR3 has 14 amino acids. The CDR3 here is CASASQGGDYGYTF. The CDR3 nucleotides are TGTGCCAGTGCCTCTCAGGGAGGGGACTATGGCTACACCTTC.

V gene TRBV27 combines with J gene TRBJ1-1, with 7 bases lining up with TRBD1. CDR1 and CDR2 (germline): MNHEY, SMNVEV (reference sequence). Trimming removed 3 bases from V and 5 bases from J; junction bases left unmatched: 3. The length of the CDR3 is 13 residues. CDR3 loop: CASSLYRGTEAFF. CDR3 nucleotides: TGTGCCAGCAGTTTGTACAGGGGAACTGAAGCTTTCTTT.

The chain couples TRBV5-6 to TRBJ1-4; TRBD1 agrees at 8 bases. The CDR3 consists of 17 residues. The junction had 16 bases not matched to a gene; V was cut back by 4 bases and J by 8 bases. CDR1 is SGHDT, CDR2 YYEEEE, per germline. This CDR3 reads CASSRRGQSRFGEKLFF. In DNA form, the CDR3 reads TGTGCCAGCAGCCGCAGGGGGCAATCAAGGTTTGGGGAAAAACTGTTTTTT.

In its sample, this clone was seen once. The chain links TRBV30 to TRBJ2-5; a possible D gene is TRBD1 (7 bases). The CDR3 length is 14 residues. V lost 3 bases and J lost 4, with 15 bases in between. Germline V gene lookup returns CDR1 GTSNPN and CDR2 SVGIG (reference sequence). CDR3 protein: CAWRAEQGGETQYF. CDR3 DNA sequence: TGTGCCTGGAGAGCAGAGCAGGGGGGAGAGACCCAGTACTTC.

CDR3 protein: CASSGRTSGGALVDEQFF. CDR3 bases: TGTGCCAGCAGCGGACGGACTAGCGGGGGGGCCTTGGTGGATGAGCAGTTCTTC. This chain uses TRBV9 with TRBJ2-1; 15 bases line up with TRBD2. The V and J ends lost 3 bases and 8 bases, in that order; junction bases with no gene match: 12. The length of the CDR3 is 18 residues. Looked up from germline, CDR1 is SGDLS and CDR2 is YYNGEE.

This clone was detected a few times. The chain joins TRBV29-1 to TRBJ2-1, with 13 nucleotides matching TRBD2. The CDR3 runs to 14 residues. CDR1 is SQVTM and CDR2 is ANQGSEA in the germline V gene. J gave up 4 bases and V 6 bases, and 3 bases lay outside the gene matches. In nucleotides, the CDR3 is TGCAGCGTCCGACTAGCGGGGGGTTACAATGAGCAGTTCTTC. Protein: CSVRLAGGYNEQFF.

This clone has a single count. DNA for the CDR3: TGTGCCAGCAGCTGGGACATTTCCTACGAGCAGTACTTC. The encoded protein is CASSWDISYEQYF. The chain is built from TRBV5-6 and TRBJ2-7; tentatively, D is TRBD1 (6 bases). This CDR3 has 13 amino acids. V dropped 3 bases and J dropped 1 base, with 8 bases sitting between them. CDR1 is SGHDT and CDR2 is YYEEEE in the germline V gene.